The 5 T cell receptor beta chains below all came from one sample that was sequenced in a study of OX40 agonist ivuxolimab in advanced cancers. Clones were read by immunoSEQ multiplex PCR, and TCRdb kept only the in-frame ones, dropping some. The sample consists of about 15,000 clones, roughly three quarters of them appearing once. The source was CD4+ or CD8+ T cells sorted from blood, collected in a trial of the OX40 agonist ivuxolimab. The receptors originated from an adult with an advanced solid tumor such as melanoma, head and neck, liver or kidney cancer.

J is TRBJ1-5 and V is TRBV18; D is undetermined. This CDR3 contains 14 residues. V was pared by 3 bases and J by 4 bases, with 10 bases between. Germline V gene lookup returns CDR1 KGHSH and CDR2 LQKENI. CDR3 DNA sequence: TGTGCCAGCTCACCTCTGGACGGTAATCAGCCCCAGCATTTT. Protein product: CASSPLDGNQPQHF.

In regard to this clone: This may arise from a read error, as a much more abundant clone is one base away. The chain uses TRBV29-1 and TRBJ2-7; 8 bases align to TRBD1. The CDR3 runs 12 residues. CDR1 SQVTM and CDR2 ANQGSEA come from the germline V gene. DNA for the CDR3: TGCAACGCCGGGACAGGCAGCTACGAGCAGTACTTC. Encoded protein: CNAGTGSYEQYF.

The chain links TRBV29-1 to TRBJ2-1, with D perhaps given as TRBD1 or TRBD2 (5 bases each). CDR1 and CDR2 from the germline V gene are SQVTM and ANQGSEA. The length of the CDR3 is 15 residues. Trimming shortened V by 4 bases and J by 4 bases, and 17 bases separated the two germline ends. CDR3 DNA sequence: TGCAGCGTTGTTTGGGGGTCGCTTGGGTACAATGAGCAGTTCTTC. This translates into CSVVWGSLGYNEQFF.

This sequence joins TRBV7-2 and TRBJ2-1; tentative D call: TRBD2 (6 bases). CDR3 size: 13 residues. The germline V gene has CDR1 SGHTA and CDR2 FQGNSA. V was pared by 1 base and J by 9 bases, with 10 bases between. CDR3 DNA: TGTGCCAGCAGCTTAGGGGGGGTAAGTGAGCAGTTCTTC. Amino acid sequence: CASSLGGVSEQFF.

This clone came up a few times. V is TRBV7-9 and J is TRBJ2-7, with a tentative D call TRBD1 (6 bases). The CDR3 spans 13 residues. CDR1 is SEHNR, CDR2 FQNEAQ, per germline (reference sequence). V shed 6 bases and J shed 5 bases, with 14 bases lying between them. Here the CDR3 reads CASSLGQGNEQYF. CDR3 nucleotides: TGTGCCAGCAGTTTGGGGCAGGGGAACGAGCAGTACTTC.